This passage covers 11 T cell receptor beta chains from one sample sequenced in a study of T cell changes during pregnancy in multiple sclerosis. This table comes from immunoSEQ multiplex PCR, and its TCRdb copy is limited to in-frame clones, with some not included. The data hold 30,000 to 45,000 clones, with around 91% observed a single time. Here the sequenced sample was CD8+ T cells from peripheral blood mononuclear cells, taken in the third trimester of pregnancy. All receptors derive from a female donor with multiple sclerosis, enrolled in a pregnancy study.

This clone was found once. The chain links TRBV27 to TRBJ1-5, with 9 bases aligning to TRBD1. V shed 5 bases, J shed 7 bases, and the junction held 9 bases outside the gene matches. This CDR3 is built from 15 residues. Germline V gives CDR1 MNHEY, CDR2 SMNVEV (reference sequence). The CDR3 DNA follows: TGTGCCAGCAGTCCCCAGGGACAGGGTTTACAGCCCCAGCATTTT. Residues: CASSPQGQGLQPQHF.

This clone was detected only a few times. This chain joins TRBV6-1 and TRBJ2-5; a possible D gene is TRBD1 (5 bases). This CDR3 contains 12 residues. CDR1 MNHNS and CDR2 SASEGT come from the germline V gene. The V gene lost 10 bases and the J gene lost 5 bases, with 14 bases spanning the gap. CDR3 sequence: CAITRGDETQYF. DNA of the CDR3: TGTGCCATTACAAGGGGCGACGAGACCCAGTACTTC.

This clone was counted a few times. This chain links TRBV27 with TRBJ1-1; unclear D gene. CDR1 is MNHEY and CDR2 is SMNVEV in the germline V gene (reference sequence). The CDR3 extends over 11 amino acids. V dropped 3 bases and J dropped 8 bases, with 7 bases sitting between them. Here the CDR3 reads CASSLGREAFF. In DNA form, the CDR3 reads TGTGCCAGCAGTTTGGGGAGAGAAGCTTTCTTT.

The chain is built from TRBV7-9 and TRBJ2-6; TRBD1 matches at 11 bases. The CDR3 has 17 residues. Losses at the gene ends were 1 base for V and 2 bases for J; bases not matched to a gene: 1. Germline lookup yields CDR1 SEHNR and CDR2 FQNEAQ (reference sequence). CDR3 protein: CASSLGTGGAGANVLTF. As DNA, the CDR3 is TGTGCCAGCAGCTTAGGGACAGGGGGCGCTGGGGCCAACGTCCTGACTTTC.

V and J are TRBV7-9 and TRBJ1-1, with D possibly being TRBD1 (5 bases). The V end was cut by 6 bases, the J end by 6 bases, with 8 bases between. The CDR3 is 11 amino acids. CDR1 SEHNR and CDR2 FQNEAQ come from the germline V gene (reference sequence). CDR3 sequence reads: CASRMTAEAFF. The CDR3 DNA reads TGTGCCAGCAGGATGACAGCTGAAGCTTTCTTT.

The chain links TRBV6-6 to TRBJ2-1; D might be TRBD1 (6 bases). The germline gives CDR1 MNHNY, CDR2 SVGAGI (reference sequence). The V and J ends lost 6 bases and 5 bases respectively, with 11 bases between them. This CDR3 contains 13 residues. The CDR3 DNA reads TGTGCCAGCAGCACCAACAGGGACAATGAGCAGTTCTTC. Protein product: CASSTNRDNEQFF.

This chain uses TRBV7-2 with TRBJ2-7; 11 bases line up with TRBD2. V was pared by 2 bases and J by 2 bases, with 2 bases of the junction left unmatched. This CDR3 is built from 15 residues. The germline CDR1 and CDR2 sequences are SGHTA and FQGNSA. Here the CDR3 reads CASSLLAGGPYEQYF. The CDR3 coding sequence is TGTGCCAGCAGCTTACTAGCGGGGGGACCCTACGAGCAGTACTTC.

The table lists this clone with a few counts. The rearrangement links TRBV10-3 to TRBJ1-2; TRBD1 matches at 7 bases. The CDR3 runs to 14 residues. After removal of 10 bases from V and 1 base from J, the junction contained 9 bases not matched to a gene. Germline CDR1 ENHRY, CDR2 SYGVKD. The CDR3 protein is CATRTGPINYGYTF. CDR3 sequence (DNA): TGTGCCACTCGGACAGGCCCGATTAACTATGGCTACACCTTC.

The chain combines TRBV27 with TRBJ1-5; TRBD1 is a possible D gene (6 bases). CDR1 MNHEY and CDR2 SMNVEV come from the germline V gene (reference sequence). The CDR3 runs to 16 residues. V was cut by 7 bases and J by 8 bases, with 24 bases left in between. CDR3 residues: CASTPRWDTYHEPQHF. CDR3 DNA: TGTGCCAGCACCCCGAGGTGGGACACGTATCATGAGCCCCAGCATTTT.

The CDR3 coding sequence is TGTGCCAGCAGCTTAAGTTTGGGCGCAAATTCACCCCTCCACTTT. As protein: CASSLSLGANSPLHF. The V gene is TRBV7-6, the J gene TRBJ1-6; D not resolved. CDR3 size: 15 residues. CDR1 and CDR2 from the germline V gene are SGHVS and FNYEAQ. V lost 2 bases and J 7 bases, leaving 12 bases between the germline ends.

This clone was seen just once. This sequence joins TRBV7-6 and TRBJ2-7, with 7 bases matching TRBD1. Looked up from germline, CDR1 is SGHVS and CDR2 is FNYEAQ. Unmatched junction bases numbered 3, after V lost 1 base and J lost 3 bases. The CDR3 contains 14 residues. CDR3 bases: TGTGCCAGCAGCTTAGGCGGACAGGACTACGAGCAGTACTTC. Translation gives CASSLGGQDYEQYF.